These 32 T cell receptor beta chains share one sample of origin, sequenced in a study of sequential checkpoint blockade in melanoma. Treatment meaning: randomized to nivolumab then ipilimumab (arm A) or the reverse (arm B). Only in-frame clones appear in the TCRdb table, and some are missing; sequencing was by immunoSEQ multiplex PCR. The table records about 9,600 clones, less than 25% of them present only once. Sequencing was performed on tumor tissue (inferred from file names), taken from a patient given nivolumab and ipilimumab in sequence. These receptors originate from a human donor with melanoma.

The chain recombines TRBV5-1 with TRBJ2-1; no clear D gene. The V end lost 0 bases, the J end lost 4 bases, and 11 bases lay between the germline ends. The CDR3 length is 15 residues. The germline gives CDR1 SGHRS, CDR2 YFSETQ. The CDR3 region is CASSLDYQPYNEQFF. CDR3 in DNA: TGCGCCAGCAGCTTGGACTACCAGCCATACAATGAGCAGTTCTTC.

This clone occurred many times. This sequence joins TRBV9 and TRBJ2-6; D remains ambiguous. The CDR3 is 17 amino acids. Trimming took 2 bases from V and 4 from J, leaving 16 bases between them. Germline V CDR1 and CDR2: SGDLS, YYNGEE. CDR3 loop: CASSVGPGSVGANVLTF. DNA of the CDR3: TGTGCCAGCAGCGTGGGCCCAGGCTCTGTGGGGGCCAACGTCCTGACTTTC.

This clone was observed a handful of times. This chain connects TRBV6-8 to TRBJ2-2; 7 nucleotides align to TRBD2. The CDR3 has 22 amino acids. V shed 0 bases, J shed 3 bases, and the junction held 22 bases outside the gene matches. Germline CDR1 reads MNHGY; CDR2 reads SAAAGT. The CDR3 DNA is TGTGCCAGCAGTTACTCGAACTACCTATGGGGGGAGGGCCTTTTGGACACCGGGGAGCTGTTTTTT. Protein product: CASSYSNYLWGEGLLDTGELFF.

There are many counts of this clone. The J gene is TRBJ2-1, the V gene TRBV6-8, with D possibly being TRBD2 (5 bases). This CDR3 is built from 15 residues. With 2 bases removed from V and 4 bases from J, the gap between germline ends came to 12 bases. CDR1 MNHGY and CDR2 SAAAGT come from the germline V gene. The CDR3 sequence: CASSYIPRGYNEQFF. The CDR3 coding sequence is TGTGCCAGCAGTTACATCCCCCGGGGTTACAATGAGCAGTTCTTC.

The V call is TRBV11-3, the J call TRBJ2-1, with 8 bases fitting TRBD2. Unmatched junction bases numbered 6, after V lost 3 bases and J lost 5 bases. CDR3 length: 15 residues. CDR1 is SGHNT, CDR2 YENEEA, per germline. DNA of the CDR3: TGTGCCAGCAGCTTGGCTAGCGGGTATAACAATGAGCAGTTCTTC. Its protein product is CASSLASGYNNEQFF. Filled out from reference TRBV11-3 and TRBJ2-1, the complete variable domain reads EAGVVQSPRYKIIEKKQPVAFWCNPISGHNTLYWYLQNLGQGPELLIRYENEEAVDDSQLPKDRFSAERLKGVDSTLKIQPAELGDSAVYLCASSLASGYNNEQFFGPGTRLTVL.

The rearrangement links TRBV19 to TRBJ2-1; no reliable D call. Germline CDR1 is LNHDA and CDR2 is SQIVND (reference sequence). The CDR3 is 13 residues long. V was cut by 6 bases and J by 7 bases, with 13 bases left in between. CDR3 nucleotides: TGTGCCAGTAGACGGAGCGAATGGAATGAGCAGTTCTTC. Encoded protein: CASRRSEWNEQFF.

CDR3 region: CASSMTGGSYNEQFF. The CDR3 coding sequence is TGTGCCAGCAGTATGACAGGGGGCTCCTACAATGAGCAGTTCTTC. The chain joins TRBV6-8 to TRBJ2-1, with TRBD1 matching 9 bases. V shed 5 bases and J 0 bases; nucleotides not matched to a gene: 2. The germline V gene has CDR1 MNHGY and CDR2 SAAAGT. The CDR3 spans 15 residues.

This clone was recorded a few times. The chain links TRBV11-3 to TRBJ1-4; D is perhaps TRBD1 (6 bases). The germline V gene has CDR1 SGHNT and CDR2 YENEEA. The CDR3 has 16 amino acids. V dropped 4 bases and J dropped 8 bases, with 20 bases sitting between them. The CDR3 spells CASSSLRAGEDEKLFF. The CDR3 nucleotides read TGTGCCAGCAGCTCCCTCCGCGCAGGGGAAGACGAAAAACTGTTTTTT.

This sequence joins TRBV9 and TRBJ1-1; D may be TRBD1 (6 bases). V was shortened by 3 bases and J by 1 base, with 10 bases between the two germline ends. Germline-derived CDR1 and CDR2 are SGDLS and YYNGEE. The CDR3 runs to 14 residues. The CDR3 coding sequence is TGTGCCAGCAGCGGAGGGACACCGAACACTGAAGCTTTCTTT. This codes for CASSGGTPNTEAFF.

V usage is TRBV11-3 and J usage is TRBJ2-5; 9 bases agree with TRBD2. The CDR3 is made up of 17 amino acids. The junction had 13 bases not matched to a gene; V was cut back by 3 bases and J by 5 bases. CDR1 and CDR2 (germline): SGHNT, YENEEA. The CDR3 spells CASSLAEVAGDGETQYF. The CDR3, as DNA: TGTGCCAGCAGCTTGGCGGAGGTAGCGGGAGACGGGGAGACCCAGTACTTC.

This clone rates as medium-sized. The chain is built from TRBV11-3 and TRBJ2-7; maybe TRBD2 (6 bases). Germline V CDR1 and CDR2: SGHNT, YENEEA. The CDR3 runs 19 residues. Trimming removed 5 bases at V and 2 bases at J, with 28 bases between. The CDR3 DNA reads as TGTGCCAGCAGCCAAGTATTAAGACGATCGGATAGCGGAACCTACGAGCAGTACTTC. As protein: CASSQVLRRSDSGTYEQYF.

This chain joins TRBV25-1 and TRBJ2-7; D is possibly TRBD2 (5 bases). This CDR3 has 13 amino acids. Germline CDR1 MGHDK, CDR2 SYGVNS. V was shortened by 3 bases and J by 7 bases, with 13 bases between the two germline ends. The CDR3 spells CASSDRPAGEQYF. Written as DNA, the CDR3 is TGTGCCAGCAGTGATAGACCGGCGGGTGAGCAGTACTTC.

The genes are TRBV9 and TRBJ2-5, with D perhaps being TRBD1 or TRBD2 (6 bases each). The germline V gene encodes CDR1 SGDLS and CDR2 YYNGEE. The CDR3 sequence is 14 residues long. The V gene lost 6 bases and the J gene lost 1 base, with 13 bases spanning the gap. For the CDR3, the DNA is TGTGCCAGCACTCGACGGGGGCTCCAAGAGACCCAGTACTTC. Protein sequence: CASTRRGLQETQYF.

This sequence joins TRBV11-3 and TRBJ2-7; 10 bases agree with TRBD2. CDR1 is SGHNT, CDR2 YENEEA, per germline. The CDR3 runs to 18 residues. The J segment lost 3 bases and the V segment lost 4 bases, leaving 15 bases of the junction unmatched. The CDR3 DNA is TGTGCCAGCAGCTCTGAACCCGATGGTAGCGGGAGGCGCTACGAGCAGTACTTC. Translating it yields CASSSEPDGSGRRYEQYF.

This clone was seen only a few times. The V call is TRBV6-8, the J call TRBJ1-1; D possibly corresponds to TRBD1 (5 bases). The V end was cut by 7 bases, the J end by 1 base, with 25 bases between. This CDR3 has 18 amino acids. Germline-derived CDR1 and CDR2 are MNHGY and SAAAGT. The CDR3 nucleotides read TGTGCCAGCATTGCCATACGGCAGGGATGGTGGGAGAACACTGAAGCTTTCTTT. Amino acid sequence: CASIAIRQGWWENTEAFF.

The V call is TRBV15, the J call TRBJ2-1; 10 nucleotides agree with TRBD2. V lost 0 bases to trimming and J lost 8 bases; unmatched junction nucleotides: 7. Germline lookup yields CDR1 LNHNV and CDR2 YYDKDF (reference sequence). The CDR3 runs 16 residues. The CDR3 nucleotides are TGTGCCACCAGCAGAGAAGTACTAGCGGGATCGGATGAGCAGTTCTTC. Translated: CATSREVLAGSDEQFF.

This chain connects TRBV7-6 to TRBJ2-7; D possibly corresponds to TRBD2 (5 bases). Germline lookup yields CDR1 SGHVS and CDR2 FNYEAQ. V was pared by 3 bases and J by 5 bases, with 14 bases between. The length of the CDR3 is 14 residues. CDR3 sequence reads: CASSFEGRSNEQYF. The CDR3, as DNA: TGTGCCAGCAGCTTCGAGGGCCGCTCGAACGAGCAGTACTTC.

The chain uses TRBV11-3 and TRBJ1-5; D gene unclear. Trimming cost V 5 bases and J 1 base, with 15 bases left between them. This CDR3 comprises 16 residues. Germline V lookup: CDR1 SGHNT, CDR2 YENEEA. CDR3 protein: CASSQGWARSNQPQHF. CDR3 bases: TGTGCCAGCAGCCAAGGGTGGGCCCGGAGCAATCAGCCCCAGCATTTT.

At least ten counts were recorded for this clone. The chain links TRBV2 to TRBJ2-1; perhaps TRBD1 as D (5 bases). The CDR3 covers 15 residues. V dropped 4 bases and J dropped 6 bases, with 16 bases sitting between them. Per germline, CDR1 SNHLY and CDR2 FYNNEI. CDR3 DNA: TGTGCCAGCAGTGGGTCTATAGGGGCGTTCAATGAGCAGTTCTTC. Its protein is CASSGSIGAFNEQFF.

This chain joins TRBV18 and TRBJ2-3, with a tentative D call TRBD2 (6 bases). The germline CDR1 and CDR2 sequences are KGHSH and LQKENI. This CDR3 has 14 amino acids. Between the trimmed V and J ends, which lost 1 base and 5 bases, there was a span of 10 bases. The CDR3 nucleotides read TGTGCCAGCTCACCACAACTAGCTGGAGATACGCAGTATTTT. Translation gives CASSPQLAGDTQYF.

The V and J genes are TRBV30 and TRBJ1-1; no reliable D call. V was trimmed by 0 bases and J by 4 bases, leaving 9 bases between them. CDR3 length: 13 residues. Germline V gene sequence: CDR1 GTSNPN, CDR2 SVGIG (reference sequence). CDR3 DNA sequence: TGTGCCTGGAGTGTAGGTCCGATCACTGAAGCTTTCTTT. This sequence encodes CAWSVGPITEAFF. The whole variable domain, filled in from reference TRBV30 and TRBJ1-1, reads SQTIHQWPATLVQPVGSPLSLECTVEGTSNPNLYWYRQAAGRGLQLLFYSVGIGQISSEVPQNLSASRPQDRQFILSSKKLLLSDSGFYLCAWSVGPITEAFFGQGTRLTVV.

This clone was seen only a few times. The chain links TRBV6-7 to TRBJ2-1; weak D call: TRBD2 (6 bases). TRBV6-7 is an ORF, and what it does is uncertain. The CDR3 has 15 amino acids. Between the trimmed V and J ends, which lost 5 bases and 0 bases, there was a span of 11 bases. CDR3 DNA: TGTGCCAGCAGTGGCCGGGAGTTCTCCTACAATGAGCAGTTCTTC. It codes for CASSGREFSYNEQFF.

The CDR3 region has the DNA TGCGCCAGCAGCCTCGATCCCTCGATGGGGACAGGGGGCGGCGAGCAGTACTTC. This encodes CASSLDPSMGTGGGEQYF. The chain combines TRBV5-1 with TRBJ2-7; 12 bases are a match to TRBD1. J was trimmed by 6 bases and V by 4 bases; bases with no gene match: 17. Germline V gives CDR1 SGHRS, CDR2 YFSETQ. CDR3 length: 18 amino acids.

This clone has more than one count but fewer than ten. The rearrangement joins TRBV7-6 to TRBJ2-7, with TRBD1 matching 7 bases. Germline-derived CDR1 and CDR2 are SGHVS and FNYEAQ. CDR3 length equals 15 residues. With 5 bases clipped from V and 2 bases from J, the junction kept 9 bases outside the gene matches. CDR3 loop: CASSQGAGTAYEQYF. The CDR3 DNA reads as TGTGCCAGCAGCCAAGGCGCCGGGACAGCCTACGAGCAGTACTTC.

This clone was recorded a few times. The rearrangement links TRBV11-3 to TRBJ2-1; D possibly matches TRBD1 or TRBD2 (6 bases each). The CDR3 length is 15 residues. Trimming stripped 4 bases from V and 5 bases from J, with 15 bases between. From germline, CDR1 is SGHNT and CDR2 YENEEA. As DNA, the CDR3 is TGTGCCAGCAGCTCCCCCGGGGGCGGAAACAATGAGCAGTTCTTC. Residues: CASSSPGGGNNEQFF. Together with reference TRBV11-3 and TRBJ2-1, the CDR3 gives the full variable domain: EAGVVQSPRYKIIEKKQPVAFWCNPISGHNTLYWYLQNLGQGPELLIRYENEEAVDDSQLPKDRFSAERLKGVDSTLKIQPAELGDSAVYLCASSSPGGGNNEQFFGPGTRLTVL.

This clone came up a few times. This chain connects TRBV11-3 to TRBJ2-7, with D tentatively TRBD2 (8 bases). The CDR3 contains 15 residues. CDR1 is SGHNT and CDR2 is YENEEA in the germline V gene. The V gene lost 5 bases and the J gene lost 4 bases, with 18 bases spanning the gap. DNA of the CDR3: TGTGCCAGCAGCCCCCGGGGGGGACAGATATACGAGCAGTACTTC. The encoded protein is CASSPRGGQIYEQYF.

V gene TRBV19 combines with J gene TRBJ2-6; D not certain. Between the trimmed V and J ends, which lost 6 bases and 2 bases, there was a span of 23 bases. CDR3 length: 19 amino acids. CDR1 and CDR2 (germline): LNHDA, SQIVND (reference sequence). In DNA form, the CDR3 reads TGTGCCAGTAGAATCGCTGGACGCAAGGCCCTTGCTGGGGCCAACGTCCTGACTTTC. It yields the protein CASRIAGRKALAGANVLTF.

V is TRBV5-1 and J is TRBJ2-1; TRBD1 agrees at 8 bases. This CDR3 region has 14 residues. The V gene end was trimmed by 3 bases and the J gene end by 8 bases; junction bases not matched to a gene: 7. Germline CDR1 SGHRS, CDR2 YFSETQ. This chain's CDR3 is CASSWGTGGDEQFF. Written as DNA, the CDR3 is TGCGCCAGCAGCTGGGGGACAGGCGGGGATGAGCAGTTCTTC.

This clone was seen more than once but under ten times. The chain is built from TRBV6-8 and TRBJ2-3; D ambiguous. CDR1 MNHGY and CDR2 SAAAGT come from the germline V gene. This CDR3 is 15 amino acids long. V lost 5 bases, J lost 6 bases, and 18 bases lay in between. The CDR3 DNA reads TGTGCCAGCAGTCTACTCTTGGACGGCCGGGATACGCAGTATTTT. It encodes CASSLLLDGRDTQYF.

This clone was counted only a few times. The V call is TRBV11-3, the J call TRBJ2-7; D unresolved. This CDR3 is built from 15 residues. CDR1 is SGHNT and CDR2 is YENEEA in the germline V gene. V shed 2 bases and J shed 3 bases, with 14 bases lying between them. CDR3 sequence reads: CASSLFYGPNYEQYF. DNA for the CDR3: TGTGCCAGCAGCTTATTCTATGGACCCAACTACGAGCAGTACTTC.

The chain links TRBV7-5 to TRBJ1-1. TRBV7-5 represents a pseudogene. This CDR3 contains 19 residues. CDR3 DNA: TGTGCCAGCAGCTTAAAAGGCCCTCGGGGATTATCGGATAACACTGAAGCTTTCTTT. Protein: CASSLKGPRGLSDNTEAFF.

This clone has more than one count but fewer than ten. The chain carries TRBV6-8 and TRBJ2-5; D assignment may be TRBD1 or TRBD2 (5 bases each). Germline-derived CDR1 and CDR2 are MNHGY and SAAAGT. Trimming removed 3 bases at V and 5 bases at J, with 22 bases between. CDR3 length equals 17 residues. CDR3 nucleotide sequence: TGTGCCAGCAGTTATCAACCGGTGTGGGGGAGAAGGGAGACCCAGTACTTC. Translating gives CASSYQPVWGRRETQYF.